Presented here are 14 T cell receptor beta chains from one specimen sequenced in a study of control samples from healthy donors and cancer patients (dated by TCRdb to 2020 to 2021). Libraries were made using the immunoSEQ multiplex PCR assay. Here the immuneACCESS table is served through TCRdb, limited to in-frame sequences with V and J called. Missing clones are a known gap in these copies; in checked studies unresolved V genes cover under half, and the rest lacks a known reason. A total of roughly 150,000 clones appear in this sample, 85% to 95% of them only once. Of the sample, approximately 2.5% is held by the ten largest clones. Sequenced: blood. The receptors stem from a man aged 45-60 years in good health.

The chain has TRBV20-1 and TRBJ1-6; D is uncertain. This CDR3 comprises 15 residues. Germline CDR1 is DFQATT and CDR2 is SNEGSKA (reference sequence). Trimming removed 3 bases at V and 5 bases at J, with 14 bases between. The CDR3 region is CSASSGYPDNSPLHF. The CDR3 DNA sequence: TGCAGTGCTAGTTCGGGCTACCCCGATAATTCACCCCTCCACTTT.

V is TRBV30 and J is TRBJ1-1, with 9 bases that match TRBD1. J lost 10 bases, V lost 5 bases, and 8 bases had no gene match. Germline V gene data show CDR1 as GTSNPN and CDR2 as SVGIG (reference sequence). The CDR3 consists of 12 residues. DNA of the CDR3: TGTGCCTGGGGAGGGACAGGGCTCTTAGCTTTCTTT. Amino acids: CAWGGTGLLAFF.

V usage is TRBV24-1 and J usage is TRBJ2-5; D is unclear. The CDR3 extends over 16 amino acids. V lost 4 bases and J 1 base, leaving 15 bases between the germline ends. Germline CDR1 is KGHDR and CDR2 is SFDVKD. This CDR3 reads CATSDRLTASQETQYF. CDR3 coding DNA: TGTGCCACCAGTGACCGTTTGACCGCTTCCCAAGAGACCCAGTACTTC.

This chain connects TRBV5-1 to TRBJ2-1, with 13 bases that match TRBD2. The CDR3 is 18 amino acids. With 3 bases clipped from V and 6 bases from J, the junction kept 12 bases outside the gene matches. In germline, CDR1 is SGHRS, CDR2 YFSETQ. This chain's CDR3 is CASSSLNPGTSGINEQFF. The DNA for the CDR3 is TGCGCCAGCAGCTCCTTGAACCCCGGGACTAGCGGGATCAATGAGCAGTTCTTC. Supplemented by reference TRBV5-1 and TRBJ2-1, the full variable domain reads KAGVTQTPRYLIKTRGQQVTLSCSPISGHRSVSWYQQTPGQGLQFLFEYFSETQRNKGNFPGRFSGRQFSNSRSEMNVSTLELGDSALYLCASSSLNPGTSGINEQFFGPGTRLTVL.

This clone came up once. The genes are TRBV6-6 and TRBJ1-4, with unresolved D. CDR3 size: 15 residues. Trimming cost V 2 bases and J 5 bases, with 12 bases left between them. Germline V gives CDR1 MNHNY, CDR2 SVGAGI (reference sequence). CDR3 bases: TGTGCCAGCAGTTACGAGGCGATTATGAATGAAAAACTGTTTTTT. Residues: CASSYEAIMNEKLFF.

The chain couples TRBV28 to TRBJ1-2; 7 bases agree with TRBD1. This CDR3 comprises 15 residues. Germline V gene data show CDR1 as MDHEN and CDR2 as SYDVKM. The V gene end was trimmed by 2 bases and the J gene end by 3 bases; junction bases not matched to a gene: 6. DNA for the CDR3: TGTGCCAGCAGTTTACGTACAGGGGTTCACTATGGCTACACCTTC. Its translation: CASSLRTGVHYGYTF.

This clone was seen a handful of times. The rearrangement joins TRBV5-1 to TRBJ1-1; the D gene is possibly TRBD1 (5 bases). This CDR3 has 15 amino acids. Germline V gene data show CDR1 as SGHRS and CDR2 as YFSETQ. Between the trimmed V and J ends, which lost 0 bases and 1 base, there was a span of 10 bases. The CDR3 nucleotides read TGCGCCAGCAGCTTGGATGGAGGGACGAACACTGAAGCTTTCTTT. Its translation is CASSLDGGTNTEAFF.

This clone was counted between two and nine times. The genes are TRBV5-1 and TRBJ1-1; 7 positions match TRBD1. The CDR3 extends over 16 amino acids. The germline V gene encodes CDR1 SGHRS and CDR2 YFSETQ. Trimming cost V 3 bases and J 0 bases; bases outside gene matches: 8. The CDR3 DNA reads TGCGCCAGCAGCTACGGGACAGCGACTATGAACACTGAAGCTTTCTTT. The encoded protein is CASSYGTATMNTEAFF.

V is TRBV10-3 and J is TRBJ2-1; 9 bases agree with TRBD2. CDR1 and CDR2 from the germline V gene are ENHRY and SYGVKD. With 4 bases clipped from V and 8 bases from J, the junction kept 6 bases outside the gene matches. There are 14 residues in the CDR3. The CDR3 reads CAISAGGRGYEQFF. CDR3 DNA sequence: TGTGCCATCAGTGCCGGCGGGAGGGGCTATGAGCAGTTCTTC.

The genes are TRBV6-1 and TRBJ2-7; no clear D gene. The V end lost 2 bases, the J end lost 3 bases, and 8 bases lay between the germline ends. The CDR3 totals 13 residues. Germline loops: CDR1 MNHNS, CDR2 SASEGT. CDR3 in DNA: TGTGCCAGCAGTGAACGTCGAGACTACGAGCAGTACTTC. Amino acid sequence: CASSERRDYEQYF.

This sequence joins TRBV12-3 or TRBV12-4 and TRBJ2-5, with TRBD1 as a possible D gene (6 bases). The ends were cut back, 9 bases at V and 1 base at J, with 12 bases in the middle. The CDR3 extends over 13 amino acids. DNA for the CDR3: TGTGCCAGTAAACAGGGCTCCCAAGAGACCCAGTACTTC. Residues: CASKQGSQETQYF.

This chain connects TRBV3-1 (or the pseudogene TRBV3-2) to TRBJ2-7, with 8 bases fitting TRBD2. Germline V gene sequence: CDR1 LGHDT, CDR2 YNNKEL (reference sequence). The V gene end was trimmed by 3 bases and the J gene end by 2 bases; junction bases not matched to a gene: 12. This CDR3 is built from 17 residues. The CDR3 spells CASSHMVGLAGTYEQYF. The CDR3 region has the DNA TGTGCCAGCAGCCACATGGTCGGGCTAGCGGGCACCTACGAGCAGTACTTC.

The J gene is TRBJ2-3, the V gene TRBV27; maybe TRBD2 (5 bases). There are 20 residues in the CDR3. Deletions cut 8 bases from V and 2 bases from J, with 32 bases between. The V gene's germline CDR1 is MNHEY and CDR2 SMNVEV (reference sequence). The DNA of the CDR3 is TGTGCCAGCTTCCCACTAGTCGAGGGTCGTGGGGTAAAGGCCACAGATACGCAGTATTTT. Protein sequence: CASFPLVEGRGVKATDTQYF.

The chain couples TRBV10-1 to TRBJ2-7, with D perhaps matching TRBD1 (6 bases). The germline CDR1 and CDR2 sequences are WNHNN and SYGVQD (reference sequence). This CDR3 comprises 12 residues. Trimming cost V 6 bases and J 2 bases, with 8 bases left between them. The CDR3 region has the DNA TGCGCCAGCAGCGGACAGACCTACGAGCAGTACTTC. This codes for CASSGQTYEQYF.